These 18 T cell receptor beta chains were all obtained from the same sample, sequenced in a study of T-cell reconstitution after alpha-beta-depleted transplantation in children. The TCRbeta library was prepared with unique molecular identifiers. Using its own MiXCR run on the PCR reads, TCRdb lists one record per CDR3 protein. Found here are a few hundred thousand distinct CDR3 sequences, around 20% of them singletons; the top ten hold over 3.5%. Sequenced material: PBMCs from the stem cell graft donor, taken from the stem cell graft. These receptors all stem from a human donor who donated a stem cell graft to a child with acute myeloid leukemia.

The chain employs TRBV28 and TRBJ2-4; 7 nucleotides align to TRBD1. Unmatched junction bases numbered 8, after V lost 10 bases and J lost 8 bases. In germline, CDR1 is MDHEN, CDR2 SYDVKM. The CDR3 has 12 residues. CDR3 sequence (DNA): TGTGCCACCGAGGGGGCAGTCGACATTCAGTACTTC. It translates to CATEGAVDIQYF.

This clonotype was observed a handful of times. The chain combines TRBV13 with TRBJ2-3; 10 positions match TRBD1. The CDR3 contains 17 residues. V lost 3 bases to trimming and J lost 3 bases; unmatched junction nucleotides: 9. The germline CDR1 and CDR2 sequences are PRHDT and FYEKMQ (reference sequence). CDR3 bases: TGTGCCAGCAGCTTGATAAGACAGGGGGCGCGAACAGATACGCAGTATTTT. This encodes CASSLIRQGARTDTQYF.

The chain recombines TRBV25-1 with TRBJ2-4, with 9 bases aligning to TRBD1. Germline lookup yields CDR1 MGHDK and CDR2 SYGVNS. J was trimmed by 3 bases and V by 6 bases; bases with no gene match: 6. The CDR3 spans 15 residues. CDR3 sequence reads: CASSSGQGIKNIQYF. CDR3 nucleotides: TGTGCCAGCAGCTCGGGACAGGGAATCAAAAACATTCAGTACTTC.

The rearrangement uses TRBV5-1 and TRBJ2-7; D is perhaps TRBD2 (5 bases). V was shortened by 4 bases and J by 5 bases, with 10 bases between the two germline ends. The CDR3 has 12 residues. CDR1 SGHRS and CDR2 YFSETQ come from the germline V gene. DNA of the CDR3: TGCGCCAGCAGCCAAGGGAGTCACGAGCAGTACTTC. Translating it yields CASSQGSHEQYF.

The CDR3 nucleotides are TGTGCCAGCAGCCCCCACAGGGAGGTCCATGACGGGCAGTACTTC. Translated: CASSPHREVHDGQYF. The V call is TRBV5-5, the J call TRBJ2-7; either TRBD1 or TRBD2 may supply D (6 bases each). CDR1 and CDR2 from the germline V gene are SGHKS and YYEKEE (reference sequence). This CDR3 comprises 15 residues. V lost 4 bases and J lost 9, with 23 bases in between. Using reference TRBV5-5 and TRBJ2-7 for the parts outside the CDR3, the full variable domain is DAGVTQSPTHLIKTRGQQVTLRCSPISGHKSVSWYQQVLGQGPQFIFQYYEKEERGRGNFPDRFSARQFPNYSSELNVNALLLGDSALYLCASSPHREVHDGQYFGPGTRLTVT.

The V gene is TRBV7-9, the J gene TRBJ2-1, with 7 bases matching TRBD1. The germline V gene encodes CDR1 SEHNR and CDR2 FQNEAQ (reference sequence). After removal of 5 bases from V and 2 bases from J, the junction contained 6 bases not matched to a gene. The length of the CDR3 is 15 residues. The CDR3 DNA follows: TGTGCCAGCAGCCCACAGGGGTTCCCCTACAATGAGCAGTTCTTC. The encoded protein is CASSPQGFPYNEQFF.

The sample holds many counts of this clonotype. The rearrangement joins TRBV25-1 to TRBJ2-1, with D maybe TRBD2 (7 bases). Germline values: CDR1 MGHDK, CDR2 SYGVNS. This CDR3 comprises 15 residues. Trimming removed 8 bases at V and 7 bases at J, with 21 bases between. The CDR3 sequence: CASGGIGKGGNEQFF. The CDR3 DNA is TGTGCCAGCGGCGGTATCGGGAAGGGGGGGAATGAGCAGTTCTTC.

The chain joins TRBV20-1 to TRBJ1-1; D may be TRBD1 (6 bases). The V gene lost 7 bases and the J gene lost 4 bases, with 16 bases spanning the gap. This CDR3 is 13 amino acids long. Per the germline V gene, CDR1 is DFQATT and CDR2 is SNEGSKA (reference sequence). CDR3 in amino acids: CSVIQQGTTEAFF. CDR3 nucleotide sequence: TGCAGTGTCATCCAGCAGGGGACCACTGAAGCTTTCTTT.

This chain links TRBV4-2 with TRBJ2-1; D perhaps matches TRBD2 (6 bases). V was trimmed by 6 bases and J by 9 bases, leaving 24 bases between them. Germline CDR1 LGHNA, CDR2 YNFKEQ. The CDR3 length is 16 residues. The CDR3 bases are TGTGCCAGCAGTCTTCTGGGGGGTGGGCTTGTTGGTGAGCAGTTCTTC. Its protein is CASSLLGGGLVGEQFF.

The chain links TRBV7-9 to TRBJ2-2; 9 bases map to TRBD2. The CDR3 is 17 amino acids. V trimming: 3 bases; J trimming: 3 bases; junction bases outside the gene matches: 8. Looked up from germline, CDR1 is SEHNR and CDR2 is FQNEAQ (reference sequence). The CDR3 here is CASSLKAWTSDTGELFF. The CDR3 region has the DNA TGTGCCAGCAGCTTGAAAGCCTGGACTAGCGACACCGGGGAGCTGTTTTTT.

This clonotype has just one count. The V call is TRBV2, the J call TRBJ1-2; 7 bases map to TRBD1. The germline gives CDR1 SNHLY, CDR2 FYNNEI. V was clipped by 8 bases and J by 4 bases; unmatched bases: 10. There are 14 residues in the CDR3. CDR3 nucleotides: TGTGCCAGCTGCCTCGGACAGGCGGTCTATGGCTACACCTTC. Translated, it gives CASCLGQAVYGYTF.

The genes are TRBV29-1 and TRBJ2-7; no clear D gene. Germline V gene data show CDR1 as SQVTM and CDR2 as ANQGSEA. This CDR3 is built from 11 residues. Trimming took 3 bases from V and 1 from J, leaving 4 bases between them. The CDR3: CSVESSYEQYF. The CDR3 DNA is TGCAGCGTTGAGAGTTCCTACGAGCAGTACTTC.

This clonotype occurred a few times. The rearrangement uses TRBV28 and TRBJ2-7, with 10 bases aligning to TRBD1. The J segment lost 4 bases and the V segment lost 6 bases, leaving 6 bases of the junction unmatched. The CDR3 runs 14 residues. Germline CDR1 and CDR2: MDHEN and SYDVKM. The CDR3 sequence is CASRGTGVGYEQYF. Written as DNA, the CDR3 is TGTGCCAGCAGGGGGACAGGGGTGGGTTACGAGCAGTACTTC.

This clonotype was observed a handful of times. This chain connects TRBV29-1 to TRBJ2-2; D is unclear. The CDR3 has 11 amino acids. Germline CDR1 SQVTM, CDR2 ANQGSEA. With 4 bases removed from V and 5 bases from J, the gap between germline ends came to 5 bases. The CDR3 nucleotides are TGCAGCGTTGTGGGAACCGGGGAGCTGTTTTTT. Translated: CSVVGTGELFF.

This clonotype has a handful of counts. The rearrangement joins TRBV7-9 to TRBJ2-2; the D is unclear. Germline-derived CDR1 and CDR2 are SEHNR and FQNEAQ (reference sequence). Trimming removed 1 base at V and 3 bases at J, with 15 bases between. The CDR3 sequence is 17 residues long. The CDR3 DNA reads as TGTGCCAGCAGCTTAGTATTGAGGCAGAAGGACACCGGGGAGCTGTTTTTT. Its protein is CASSLVLRQKDTGELFF.

The table lists this clonotype with a few counts. V is TRBV6-6 and J is TRBJ2-1; a possible D gene is TRBD2 (7 bases). Trimming removed 7 bases from V and 10 bases from J, with 17 bases in between. The CDR3 is 13 amino acids. Looked up from germline, CDR1 is MNHNY and CDR2 is SVGAGI (reference sequence). The CDR3 DNA reads TGTGCCAGCACGAGGGGGGGGCTCGGGGAGCAGTTCTTC. Protein sequence: CASTRGGLGEQFF.

This chain links TRBV30 with TRBJ2-6; a weak D match, TRBD2 (6 bases). V gave up 5 bases and J gave up 1 base, with 6 bases separating them. The germline V gene has CDR1 GTSNPN and CDR2 SVGIG (reference sequence). The CDR3 loop spans 13 amino acids. Here the CDR3 reads CAWGGSGANVLTF. The CDR3 coding sequence is TGTGCCTGGGGGGGGTCTGGGGCCAACGTCCTGACTTTC. Based on the CDR3 plus reference TRBV30 and TRBJ2-6, the full variable domain is SQTIHQWPATLVQPVGSPLSLECTVEGTSNPNLYWYRQAAGRGLQLLFYSVGIGQISSEVPQNLSASRPQDRQFILSSKKLLLSDSGFYLCAWGGSGANVLTFGAGSRLTVL.

There are a few counts of this clonotype. The J gene is TRBJ2-7, the V gene TRBV6-5; TRBD1 matches at 7 bases. The length of the CDR3 is 15 residues. Germline loops: CDR1 MNHEY, CDR2 SVGAGI. V lost 2 bases to trimming and J lost 1 base; unmatched junction nucleotides: 5. The CDR3 region has the DNA TGTGCCAGCAGTTACCAAATGGACAGGTCCTACGAGCAGTACTTC. Its protein is CASSYQMDRSYEQYF.